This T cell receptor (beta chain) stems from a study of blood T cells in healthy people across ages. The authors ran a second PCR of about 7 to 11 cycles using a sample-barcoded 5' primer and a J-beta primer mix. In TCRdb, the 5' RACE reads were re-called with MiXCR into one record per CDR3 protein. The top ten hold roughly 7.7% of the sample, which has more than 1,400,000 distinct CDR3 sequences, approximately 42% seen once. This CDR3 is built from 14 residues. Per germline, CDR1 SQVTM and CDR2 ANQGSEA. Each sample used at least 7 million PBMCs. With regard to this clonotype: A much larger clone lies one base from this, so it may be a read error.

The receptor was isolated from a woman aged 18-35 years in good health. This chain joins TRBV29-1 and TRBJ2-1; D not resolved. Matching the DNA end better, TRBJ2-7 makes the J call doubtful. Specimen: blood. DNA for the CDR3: TGCAGCGTTGAAGATGCGAGCTCCTACAATGAGCAGTACTTC. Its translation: CSVEDASSYNEQYF.